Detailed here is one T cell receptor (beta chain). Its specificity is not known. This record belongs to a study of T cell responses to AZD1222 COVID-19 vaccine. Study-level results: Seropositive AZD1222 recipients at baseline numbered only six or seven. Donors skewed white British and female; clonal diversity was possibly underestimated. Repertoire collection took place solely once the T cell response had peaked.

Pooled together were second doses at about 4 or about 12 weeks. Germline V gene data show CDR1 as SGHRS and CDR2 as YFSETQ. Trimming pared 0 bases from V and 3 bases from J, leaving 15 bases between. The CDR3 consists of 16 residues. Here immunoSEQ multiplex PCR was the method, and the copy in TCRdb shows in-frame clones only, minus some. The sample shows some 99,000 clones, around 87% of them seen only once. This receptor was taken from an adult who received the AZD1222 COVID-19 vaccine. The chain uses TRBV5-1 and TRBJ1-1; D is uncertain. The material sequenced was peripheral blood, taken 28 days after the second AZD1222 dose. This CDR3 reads CASSLAPFGSDTEAFF. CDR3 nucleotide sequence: TGCGCCAGCAGCTTGGCCCCGTTCGGGTCGGACACTGAAGCTTTCTTT. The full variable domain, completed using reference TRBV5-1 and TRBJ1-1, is KAGVTQTPRYLIKTRGQQVTLSCSPISGHRSVSWYQQTPGQGLQFLFEYFSETQRNKGNFPGRFSGRQFSNSRSEMNVSTLELGDSALYLCASSLAPFGSDTEAFFGQGTRLTVV.